These T cell receptor beta chains were read from a single sample in a study of blood T cell repertoires in COVID-19. The repertoire was sequenced with immunoSEQ multiplex PCR; TCRdb's copy has only in-frame clones and lacks some. The data show around 97,000 clones, with almost 85% seen just once and 8.5% to 12% held by the top ten. The source material was peripheral blood. These receptors all stem from a man aged 70 or older with acute or convalescent COVID-19. Each CDR3 is given without its conserved first and last residue. The D gene is left open where the match is weak.

NA	TRBV5-4	TRBJ1-2	ASSSQGSPNGYT
NA	TRBV6-2/TRBV6-3	TRBJ2-1	ASSYAPHSYNEQF
TRBD1	TRBV28	TRBJ1-5	ASRTGGPYSNQPQH
NA	TRBV19	TRBJ1-1	ASSGQMNTEAF
TRBD1	TRBV10-3	TRBJ1-1	AISEWGGSGGTEAF
NA	TRBV18	TRBJ2-7	ASSPGGLSYEQY
NA	TRBV14	TRBJ2-7	ASSQDVPGLGYEQY
NA	TRBV2	TRBJ1-1	ASSENPGNTEAF
TRBD1	TRBV5-4	TRBJ1-2	ASSLAPGQEYGYT
TRBD2	TRBV7-3	TRBJ2-7	ASSLAGGREQY
NA	TRBV21-1	TRBJ1-4	ASSKVIRVRLF
NA	TRBV27	TRBJ1-5	ASSRQGNNQPQH
NA	TRBV7-9	TRBJ2-7	ASSLVRLTSSAYEQY
TRBD1	TRBV28	TRBJ2-3	ASSQPGQGTDTQY
TRBD1	TRBV7-6	TRBJ1-4	ASSPRDRATNEKLF
NA	TRBV18	TRBJ1-5	ASSQYRVNQPQH
NA	TRBV7-2	TRBJ2-4	ASSLRGGFQY
TRBD2	TRBV7-7	TRBJ2-1	ASSLAVAGVNEQF
TRBD2	TRBV6-5	TRBJ2-7	ASSYRDYSYEQY
TRBD1	TRBV27	TRBJ1-2	ASSLSRYRGINYGYT
NA	TRBV7-8	TRBJ1-1	ASSSLMNTEAF
TRBD2	TRBV7-2	TRBJ2-2	ASSQLRSSGSNTGELF